This T cell receptor (beta chain) is from a study of cytomegalovirus exposure and HLA in healthy donors. CDR3 length: 13 amino acids. CDR1 is GTSNPN and CDR2 is SVGIG in the germline V gene (reference sequence). Trimming cost V 0 bases and J 2 bases, with 5 bases left between them. Method: immunoSEQ multiplex PCR; TCRdb's copy keeps in-frame clones and lacks some. The data show tens of thousands of clones, about 90% seen once. Concerning this clone: Its antigen is as yet unknown. Other DNA sequences in this specimen translate into the identical CDR3.

Findings and caveats of the study: Many donors carried some public TCRs, although rarity characterized most TCR sequences. For cytomegalovirus status, the classifier reportedly gave diagnoses with high specificity and sensitivity. Through in vitro validation, a few CMV-associated chains were shown to be specific for CMV antigens.

From the roughly 120-subject validation cohort, which was separate from the approximately 670-subject first cohort, the donors were drawn. The source is a woman aged 18-29 years in good health and CMV-seropositive. This sequence joins TRBV30 and TRBJ1-5; D is unclear. The sequencing sample was made of PBMCs. CDR3 sequence reads: CAWSVRGNQPQHF. The CDR3 DNA is TGTGCCTGGAGTGTGCGTGGCAATCAGCCCCAGCATTTT. The variable domain in full, with the rest retrieved from reference TRBV30 and TRBJ1-5, is SQTIHQWPATLVQPVGSPLSLECTVEGTSNPNLYWYRQAAGRGLQLLFYSVGIGQISSEVPQNLSASRPQDRQFILSSKKLLLSDSGFYLCAWSVRGNQPQHFGDGTRLSIL.